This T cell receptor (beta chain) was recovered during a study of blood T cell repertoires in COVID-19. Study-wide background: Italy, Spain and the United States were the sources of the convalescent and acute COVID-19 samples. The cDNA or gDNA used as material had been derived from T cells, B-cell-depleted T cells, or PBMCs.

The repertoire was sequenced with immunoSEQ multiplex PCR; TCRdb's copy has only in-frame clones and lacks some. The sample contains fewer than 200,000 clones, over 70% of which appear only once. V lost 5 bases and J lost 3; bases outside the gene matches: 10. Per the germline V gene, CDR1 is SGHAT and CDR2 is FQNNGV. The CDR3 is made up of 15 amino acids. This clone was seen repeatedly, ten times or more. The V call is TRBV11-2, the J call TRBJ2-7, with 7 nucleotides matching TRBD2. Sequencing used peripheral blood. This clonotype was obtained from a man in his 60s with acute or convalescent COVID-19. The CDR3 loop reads CASSLHGLVSYEQYF. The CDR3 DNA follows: TGTGCCAGCAGCCTTCACGGACTAGTGAGCTACGAGCAGTACTTC.